These T cell receptor beta chains were read from a single sample in a study of shared clonotypes between healthy human individuals. Clones were sequenced by immunoSEQ multiplex PCR, and TCRdb holds only the in-frame ones, with some missing. The data contain 2 million to 2.5 million clones, approximately 96% of them seen just once; the ten biggest clones take up around 0.13%. The sample was naive CD4+ T cells sorted from blood. These receptor sequences come from a man between 18 and 35 years old in good health. Each CDR3 is given with its conserved first and last residue. D genes are given only for firm matches. Size is stated for part of the rows, as once, few or many counts, or as a class when the clone is expanded.

13	NA	TRBJ2-7	NA	TRBV10-2	TGCGCCAGCAGACCTCAAGCGGTCTACGAGCAGTACTTC	CASRPQAVYEQYF
16	NA	TRBJ1-1	once	TRBV10-3	TGTGCCATCAGTGAGTCGAGGGTAGCCCTTAACACTGAAGCTTTCTTT	CAISESRVALNTEAFF
12	NA	TRBJ1-2	NA	TRBV30	TGTGCCTGGATTCAGGACAGCTATGGCTACACCTTC	CAWIQDSYGYTF
16	TRBD1	TRBJ2-7	NA	TRBV11-2	TGTGCCAGCAGCTTTAAGGGACAGGGACTCTCCTACGAGCAGTACTTC	CASSFKGQGLSYEQYF
15	TRBD2	TRBJ2-7	NA	TRBV19	TGTGCCAGTAGACTACTTGCGGGAGACTCCTACGAGCAGTACTTC	CASRLLAGDSYEQYF
16	NA	TRBJ1-5	NA	TRBV19	TGTGCCAGTAGTACGATAGGCCCCGGACGAGGGCAGCCCCAGCATTTT	CASSTIGPGRGQPQHF
13	NA	TRBJ2-7	NA	TRBV18	TGTGCCAGCTCACCGGGGCAGACCTACGAGCAGTACTTC	CASSPGQTYEQYF
11	NA	TRBJ2-1	once	TRBV5-6	TGTGCCAGCAGCACAGGTCCCTGGGAGTTCTTC	CASSTGPWEFF
17	NA	TRBJ2-1	NA	TRBV7-9	TGTGCCAGCAGCTTAGGTCTTCGGGACAAGCCCTACAATGAGCAGTTCTTC	CASSLGLRDKPYNEQFF
14	NA	TRBJ2-2	NA	TRBV7-6	TGTGCCAGCAGCTTACTCCTAGCCTCCGGGGAGCTGTTTTTT	CASSLLLASGELFF
14	NA	TRBJ2-7	NA	TRBV7-2	TGTGCCAGCAGCTTAGTTAAGGGGATAGACGAGCAGTACTTC	CASSLVKGIDEQYF
15	NA	TRBJ1-6	NA	TRBV4-2	TGTGCCAGCAGCCAAGATCTGGACAGTGCGTCACCCCTCCACTTT	CASSQDLDSASPLHF
18	NA	TRBJ2-3	NA	TRBV9	TGTGCCAGCAGCGTAGCGCCGGGGGCAGGGCGAAGCACAGATACGCAGTATTTT	CASSVAPGAGRSTDTQYF
14	NA	TRBJ1-2	NA	TRBV18	TGTGCCAGCTCACCACCGGCGGTGCACTATGGCTACACCTTC	CASSPPAVHYGYTF
15	TRBD1	TRBJ1-1	NA	TRBV19	TGTGCCAGTAGGTTTAGGGGACAGCTGAACACTGAAGCTTTCTTT	CASRFRGQLNTEAFF